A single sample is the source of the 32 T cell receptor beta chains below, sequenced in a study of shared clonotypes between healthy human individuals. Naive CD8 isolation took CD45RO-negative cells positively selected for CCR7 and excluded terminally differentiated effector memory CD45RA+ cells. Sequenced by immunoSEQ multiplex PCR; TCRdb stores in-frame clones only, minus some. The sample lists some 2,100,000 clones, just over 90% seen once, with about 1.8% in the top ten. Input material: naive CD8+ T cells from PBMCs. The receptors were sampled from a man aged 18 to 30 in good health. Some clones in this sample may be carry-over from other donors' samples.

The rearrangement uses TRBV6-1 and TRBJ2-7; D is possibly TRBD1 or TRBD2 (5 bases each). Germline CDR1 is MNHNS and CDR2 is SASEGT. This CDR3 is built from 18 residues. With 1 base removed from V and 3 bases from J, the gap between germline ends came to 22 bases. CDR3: CASSEVALVVAGSYEQYF. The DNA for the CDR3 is TGTGCCAGCAGTGAAGTGGCCCTGGTGGTGGCAGGGAGCTACGAGCAGTACTTC.

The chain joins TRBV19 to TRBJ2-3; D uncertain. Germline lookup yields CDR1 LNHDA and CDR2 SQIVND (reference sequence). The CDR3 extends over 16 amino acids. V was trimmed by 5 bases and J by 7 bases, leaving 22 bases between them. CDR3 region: CASSAPWTESLHTQYF. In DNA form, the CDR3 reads TGTGCCAGTAGTGCCCCGTGGACGGAGAGTTTACATACGCAGTATTTT.

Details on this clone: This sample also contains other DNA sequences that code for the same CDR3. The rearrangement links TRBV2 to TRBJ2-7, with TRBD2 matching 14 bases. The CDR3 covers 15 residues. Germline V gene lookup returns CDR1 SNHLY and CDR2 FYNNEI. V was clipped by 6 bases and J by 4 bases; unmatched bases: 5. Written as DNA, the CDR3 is TGTGCCAGCAGAGGGACTAGCGGGAGCTCATACGAGCAGTACTTC. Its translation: CASRGTSGSSYEQYF.

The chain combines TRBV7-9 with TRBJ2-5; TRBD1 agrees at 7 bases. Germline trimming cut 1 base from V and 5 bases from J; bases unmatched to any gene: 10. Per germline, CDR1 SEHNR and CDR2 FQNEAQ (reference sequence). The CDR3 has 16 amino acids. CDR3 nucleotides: TGTGCCAGCAGCTTAGGTGGCCAGGGGGTGAGGGAGACCCAGTACTTC. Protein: CASSLGGQGVRETQYF. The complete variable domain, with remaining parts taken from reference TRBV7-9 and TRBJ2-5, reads DTGVSQNPRHKITKRGQNVTFRCDPISEHNRLYWYRQTLGQGPEFLTYFQNEAQLEKSRLLSDRFSAERPKGSFSTLEIQRTEQGDSAMYLCASSLGGQGVRETQYFGPGTRLLVL.

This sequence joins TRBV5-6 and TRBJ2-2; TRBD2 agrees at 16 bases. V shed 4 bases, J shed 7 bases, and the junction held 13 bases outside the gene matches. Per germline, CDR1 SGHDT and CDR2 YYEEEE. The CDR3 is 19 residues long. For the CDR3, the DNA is TGTGCCAGCAGCCCCATAAAGGGACTAGCGGGAGGGGCTGGCGGGGAGCTGTTTTTT. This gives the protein CASSPIKGLAGGAGGELFF.

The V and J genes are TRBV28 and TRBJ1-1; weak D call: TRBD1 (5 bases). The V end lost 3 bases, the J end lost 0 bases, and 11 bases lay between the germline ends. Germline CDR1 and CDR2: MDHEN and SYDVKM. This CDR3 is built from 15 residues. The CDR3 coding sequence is TGTGCCAGCAGTTTTTTGGGACCGATGAACACTGAAGCTTTCTTT. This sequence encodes CASSFLGPMNTEAFF.

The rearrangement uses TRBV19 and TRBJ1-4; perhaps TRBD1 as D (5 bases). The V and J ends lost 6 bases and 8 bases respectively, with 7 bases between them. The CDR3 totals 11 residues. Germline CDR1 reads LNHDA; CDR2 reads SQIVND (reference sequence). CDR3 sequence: CASRTGEKLFF. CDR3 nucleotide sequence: TGTGCCAGTAGAACAGGCGAAAAACTGTTTTTT.

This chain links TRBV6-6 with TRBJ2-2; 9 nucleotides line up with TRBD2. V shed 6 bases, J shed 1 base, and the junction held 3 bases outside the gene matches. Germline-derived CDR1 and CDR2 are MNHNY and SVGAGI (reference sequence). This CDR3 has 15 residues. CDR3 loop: CASRPTSGNTGELFF. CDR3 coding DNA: TGTGCCAGCAGACCGACTAGCGGGAACACCGGGGAGCTGTTTTTT.

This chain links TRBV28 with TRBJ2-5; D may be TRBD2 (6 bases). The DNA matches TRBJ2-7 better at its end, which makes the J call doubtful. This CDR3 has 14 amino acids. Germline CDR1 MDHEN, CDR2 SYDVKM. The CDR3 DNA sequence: TGTGCCAGCCTCCCGGTCCGGGGGAGACACGAGCAGTACTTC. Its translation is CASLPVRGRHEQYF.

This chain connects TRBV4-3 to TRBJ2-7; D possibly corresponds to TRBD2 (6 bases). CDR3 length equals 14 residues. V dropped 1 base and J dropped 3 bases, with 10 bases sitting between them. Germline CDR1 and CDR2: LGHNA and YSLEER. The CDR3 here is CASSQGRRDYEQYF. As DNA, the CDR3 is TGCGCCAGCAGCCAAGGTCGGCGGGACTACGAGCAGTACTTC.

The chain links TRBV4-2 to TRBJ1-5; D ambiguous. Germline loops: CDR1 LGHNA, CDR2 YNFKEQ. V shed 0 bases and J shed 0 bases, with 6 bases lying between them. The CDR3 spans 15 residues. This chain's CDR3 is CASSQEEGSNQPQHF. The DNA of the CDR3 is TGTGCCAGCAGCCAAGAAGAAGGTAGCAATCAGCCCCAGCATTTT.

The CDR3 region is CASSGGVSGNTIYF. As DNA, the CDR3 is TGTGCCAGCAGTGGGGGGGTTAGTGGAAACACCATATATTTT. The chain has TRBV6-5 and TRBJ1-3; maybe TRBD1 (5 bases). The CDR3 sequence is 14 residues long. The V end was cut by 5 bases, the J end by 3 bases, with 11 bases between. The germline gives CDR1 MNHEY, CDR2 SVGAGI.

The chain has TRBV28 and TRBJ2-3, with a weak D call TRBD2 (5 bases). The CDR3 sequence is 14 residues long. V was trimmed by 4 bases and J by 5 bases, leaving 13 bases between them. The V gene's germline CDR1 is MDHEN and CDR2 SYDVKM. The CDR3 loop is CASSSSTGEDTQYF. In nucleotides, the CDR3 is TGTGCCAGCAGTTCATCGACCGGGGAAGATACGCAGTATTTT. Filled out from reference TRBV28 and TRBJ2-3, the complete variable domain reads DVKVTQSSRYLVKRTGEKVFLECVQDMDHENMFWYRQDPGLGLRLIYFSYDVKMKEKGDIPEGYSVSREKKERFSLILESASTNQTSMYLCASSSSTGEDTQYFGPGTRLTVL.

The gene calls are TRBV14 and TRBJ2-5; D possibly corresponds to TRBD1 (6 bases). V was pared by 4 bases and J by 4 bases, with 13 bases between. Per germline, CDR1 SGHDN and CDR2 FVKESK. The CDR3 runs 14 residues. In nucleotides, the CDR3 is TGTGCCAGCAGCCGCAGGGGTATCCTAGAGACCCAGTACTTC. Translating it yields CASSRRGILETQYF.

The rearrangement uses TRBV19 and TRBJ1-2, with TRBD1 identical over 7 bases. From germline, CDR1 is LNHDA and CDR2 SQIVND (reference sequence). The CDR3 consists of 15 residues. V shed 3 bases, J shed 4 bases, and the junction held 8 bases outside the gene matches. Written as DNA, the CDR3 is TGTGCCAGTAGTATCAGCGGACAGGTGTTCTATGGCTACACCTTC. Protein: CASSISGQVFYGYTF. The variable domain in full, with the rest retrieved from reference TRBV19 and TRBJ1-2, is DGGITQSPKYLFRKEGQNVTLSCEQNLNHDAMYWYRQDPGQGLRLIYYSQIVNDFQKGDIAEGYSVSREKKESFPLTVTSAQKNPTAFYLCASSISGQVFYGYTFGSGTRLTVV.

The CDR3 DNA follows: TGTGCCAGCAGCTCTGTCGGGACAGGGAAGAACGAGCAGTACTTC. Protein: CASSSVGTGKNEQYF. The chain recombines TRBV27 with TRBJ2-7; TRBD1 aligns across 9 bases. Looked up from germline, CDR1 is MNHEY and CDR2 is SMNVEV (reference sequence). CDR3 length equals 15 residues. V gave up 6 bases and J gave up 5 bases; unmatched junction bases: 11.

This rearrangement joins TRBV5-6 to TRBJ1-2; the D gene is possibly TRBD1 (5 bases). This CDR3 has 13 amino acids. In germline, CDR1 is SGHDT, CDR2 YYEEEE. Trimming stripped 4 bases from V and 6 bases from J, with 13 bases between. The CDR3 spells CASSPDNSDGYTF. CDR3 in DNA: TGTGCCAGCAGCCCGGACAACTCCGATGGCTACACCTTC.

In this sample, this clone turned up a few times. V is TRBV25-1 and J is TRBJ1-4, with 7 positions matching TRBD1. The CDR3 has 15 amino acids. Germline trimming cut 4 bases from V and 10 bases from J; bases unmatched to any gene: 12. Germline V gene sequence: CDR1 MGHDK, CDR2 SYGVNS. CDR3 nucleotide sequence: TGTGCCAGCAGTGGGGAACAGGGGTGGGGAGGAAAACTGTTTTTT. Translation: CASSGEQGWGGKLFF.

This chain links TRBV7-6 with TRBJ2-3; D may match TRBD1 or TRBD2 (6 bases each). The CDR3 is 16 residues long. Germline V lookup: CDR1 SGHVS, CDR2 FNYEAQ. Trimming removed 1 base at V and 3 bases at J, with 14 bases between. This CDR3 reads CASSLERGGFTDTQYF. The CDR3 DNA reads TGTGCCAGCAGCTTAGAAAGAGGGGGGTTTACAGATACGCAGTATTTT.

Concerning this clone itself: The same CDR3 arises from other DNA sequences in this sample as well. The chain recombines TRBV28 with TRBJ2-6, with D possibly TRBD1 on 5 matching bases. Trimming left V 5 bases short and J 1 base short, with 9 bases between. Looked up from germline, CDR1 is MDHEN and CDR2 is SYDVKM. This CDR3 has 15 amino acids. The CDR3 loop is CASSRTGSGANVLTF. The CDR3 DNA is TGTGCCAGCAGTCGAACAGGTTCTGGGGCCAACGTCCTGACTTTC.

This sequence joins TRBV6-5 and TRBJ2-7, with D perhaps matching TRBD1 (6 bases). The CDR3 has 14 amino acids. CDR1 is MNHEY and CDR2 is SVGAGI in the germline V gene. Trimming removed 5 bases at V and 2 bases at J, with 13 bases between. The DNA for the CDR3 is TGTGCCAGCAGTCTCCGGGACATTACCTACGAGCAGTACTTC. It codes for CASSLRDITYEQYF.

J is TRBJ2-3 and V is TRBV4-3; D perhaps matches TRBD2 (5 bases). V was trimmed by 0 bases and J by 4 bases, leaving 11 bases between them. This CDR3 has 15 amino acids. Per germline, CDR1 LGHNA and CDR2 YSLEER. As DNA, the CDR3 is TGCGCCAGCAGCCAAGATGGGAGAAGGGCAGATACGCAGTATTTT. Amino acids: CASSQDGRRADTQYF.

CDR3 residues: CASTLFSGRVSGTQYF. The CDR3 DNA sequence: TGTGCCAGCACCCTCTTTAGCGGGAGGGTTAGCGGTACGCAGTATTTT. The chain links TRBV27 to TRBJ2-3; 11 nucleotides line up with TRBD2. The CDR3 runs 16 residues. CDR1 and CDR2 (germline): MNHEY, SMNVEV (reference sequence). V shed 7 bases and J 8 bases; nucleotides not matched to a gene: 14.

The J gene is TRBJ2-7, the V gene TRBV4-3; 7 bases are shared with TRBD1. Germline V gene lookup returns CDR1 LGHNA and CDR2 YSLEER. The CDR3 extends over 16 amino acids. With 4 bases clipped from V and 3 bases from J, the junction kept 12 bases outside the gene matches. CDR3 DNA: TGCGCCAGCAGCCTACACCGGGACAGCTTAATCTACGAGCAGTACTTC. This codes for CASSLHRDSLIYEQYF.

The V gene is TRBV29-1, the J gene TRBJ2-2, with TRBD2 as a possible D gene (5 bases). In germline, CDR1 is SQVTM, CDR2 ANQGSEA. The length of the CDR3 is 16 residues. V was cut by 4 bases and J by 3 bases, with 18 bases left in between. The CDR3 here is CSVAGVAGRDTGELFF. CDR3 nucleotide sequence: TGCAGCGTTGCTGGTGTGGCGGGTCGTGACACCGGGGAGCTGTTTTTT.

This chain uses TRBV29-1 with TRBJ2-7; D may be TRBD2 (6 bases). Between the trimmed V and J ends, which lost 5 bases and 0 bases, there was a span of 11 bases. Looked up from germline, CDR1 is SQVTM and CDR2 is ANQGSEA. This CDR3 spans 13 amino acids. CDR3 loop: CSVSSASSYEQYF. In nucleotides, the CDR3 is TGCAGCGTTTCTAGCGCCTCCTCCTACGAGCAGTACTTC.

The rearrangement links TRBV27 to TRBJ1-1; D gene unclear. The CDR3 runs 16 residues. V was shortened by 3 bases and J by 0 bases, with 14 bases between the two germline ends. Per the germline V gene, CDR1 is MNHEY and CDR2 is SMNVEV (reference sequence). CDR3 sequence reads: CASSFRGRGMNTEAFF. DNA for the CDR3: TGTGCCAGCAGTTTTCGAGGGCGAGGGATGAACACTGAAGCTTTCTTT.

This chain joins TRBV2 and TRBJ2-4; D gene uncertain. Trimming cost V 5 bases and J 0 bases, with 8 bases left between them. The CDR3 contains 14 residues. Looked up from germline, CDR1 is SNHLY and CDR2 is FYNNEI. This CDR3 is CASSWKEAKNIQYF. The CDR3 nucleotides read TGTGCCAGCAGTTGGAAGGAAGCCAAAAACATTCAGTACTTC.

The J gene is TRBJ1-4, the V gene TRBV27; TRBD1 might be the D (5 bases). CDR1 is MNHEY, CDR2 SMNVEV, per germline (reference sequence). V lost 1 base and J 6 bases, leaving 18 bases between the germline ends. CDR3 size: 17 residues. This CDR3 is CASSLFFSGEGDEKLFF. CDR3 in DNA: TGTGCCAGCAGTTTATTTTTTTCGGGGGAGGGCGATGAAAAACTGTTTTTT.

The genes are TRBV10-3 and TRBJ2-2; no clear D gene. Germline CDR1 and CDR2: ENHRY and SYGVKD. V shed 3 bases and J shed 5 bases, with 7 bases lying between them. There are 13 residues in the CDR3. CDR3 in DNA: TGTGCCATCAGTGATGGGCTTACCGGGGAGCTGTTTTTT. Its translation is CAISDGLTGELFF.

CDR3 sequence: CASSDPQGAGNTIYF. The CDR3 DNA is TGTGCCAGCAGTGACCCACAGGGGGCCGGAAACACCATATATTTT. This chain joins TRBV6-1 and TRBJ1-3, with 9 bases matching TRBD1. After removal of 3 bases from V and 4 bases from J, the junction contained 4 bases not matched to a gene. CDR1 and CDR2 (germline): MNHNS, SASEGT. The CDR3 length is 15 residues.

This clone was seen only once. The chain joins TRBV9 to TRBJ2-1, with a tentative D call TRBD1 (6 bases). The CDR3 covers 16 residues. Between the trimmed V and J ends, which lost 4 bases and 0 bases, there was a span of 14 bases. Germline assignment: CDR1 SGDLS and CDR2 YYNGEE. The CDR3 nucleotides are TGTGCCAGCAGCCCACGGGACACCGGCTCCTACAATGAGCAGTTCTTC. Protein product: CASSPRDTGSYNEQFF.